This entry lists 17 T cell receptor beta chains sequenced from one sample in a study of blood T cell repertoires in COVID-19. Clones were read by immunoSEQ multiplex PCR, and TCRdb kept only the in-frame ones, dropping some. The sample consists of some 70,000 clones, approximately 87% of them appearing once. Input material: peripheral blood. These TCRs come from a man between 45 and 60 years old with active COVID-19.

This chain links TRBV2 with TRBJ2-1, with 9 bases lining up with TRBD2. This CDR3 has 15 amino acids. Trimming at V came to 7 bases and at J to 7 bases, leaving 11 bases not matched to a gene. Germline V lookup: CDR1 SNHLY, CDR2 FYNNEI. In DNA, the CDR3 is TGTGCCAGCATGGAAATAGCGGGAGCGGGTAATGAGCAGTTCTTC. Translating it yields CASMEIAGAGNEQFF.

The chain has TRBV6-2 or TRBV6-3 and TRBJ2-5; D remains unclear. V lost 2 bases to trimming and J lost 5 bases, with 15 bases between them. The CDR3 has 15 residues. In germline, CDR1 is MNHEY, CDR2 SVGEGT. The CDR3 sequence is CASSYGGQAGETQYF. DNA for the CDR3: TGTGCCAGCAGTTACGGTGGGCAGGCTGGGGAGACCCAGTACTTC.

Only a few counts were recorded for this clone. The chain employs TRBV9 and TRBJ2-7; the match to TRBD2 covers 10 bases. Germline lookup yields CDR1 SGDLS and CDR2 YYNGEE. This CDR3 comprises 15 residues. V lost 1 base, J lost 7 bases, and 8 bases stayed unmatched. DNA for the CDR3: TGTGCCAGCAGCGTATCGGAACTAGCGGGAAATGAGCAGTACTTC. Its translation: CASSVSELAGNEQYF.

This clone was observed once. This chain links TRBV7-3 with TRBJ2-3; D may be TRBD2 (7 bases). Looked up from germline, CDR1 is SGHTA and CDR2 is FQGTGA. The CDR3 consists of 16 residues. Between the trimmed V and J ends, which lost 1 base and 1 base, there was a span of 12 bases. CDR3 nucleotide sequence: TGTGCCAGCAGCTTAAGGGGGGGCCTCGGCACAGATACGCAGTATTTT. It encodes CASSLRGGLGTDTQYF.

The CDR3 sequence is CATSPGGDYGYTF. In DNA form, the CDR3 reads TGTGCCACCAGCCCCGGGGGGGACTATGGCTACACCTTC. The V call is TRBV15, the J call TRBJ1-2; D possibly corresponds to TRBD1 (5 bases). Trimming removed 5 bases from V and 3 bases from J, with 10 bases in between. The CDR3 extends over 13 amino acids. Germline lookup yields CDR1 LNHNV and CDR2 YYDKDF (reference sequence).

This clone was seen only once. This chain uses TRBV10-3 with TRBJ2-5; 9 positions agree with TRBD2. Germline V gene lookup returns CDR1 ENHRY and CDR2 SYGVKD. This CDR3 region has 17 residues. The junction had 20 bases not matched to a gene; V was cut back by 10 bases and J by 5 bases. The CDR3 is CATWSPTAAGGKETQYF. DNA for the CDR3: TGTGCCACATGGAGCCCCACAGCCGCGGGAGGGAAGGAGACCCAGTACTTC.

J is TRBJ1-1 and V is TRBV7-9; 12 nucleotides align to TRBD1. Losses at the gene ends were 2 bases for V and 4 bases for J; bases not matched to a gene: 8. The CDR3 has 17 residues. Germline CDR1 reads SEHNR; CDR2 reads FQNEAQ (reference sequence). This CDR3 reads CASSLTWDRGRGTEAFF. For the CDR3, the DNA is TGTGCCAGCAGCTTAACTTGGGACAGGGGGCGGGGCACTGAAGCTTTCTTT. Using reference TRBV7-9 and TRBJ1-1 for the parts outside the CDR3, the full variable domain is DTGVSQNPRHKITKRGQNVTFRCDPISEHNRLYWYRQTLGQGPEFLTYFQNEAQLEKSRLLSDRFSAERPKGSFSTLEIQRTEQGDSAMYLCASSLTWDRGRGTEAFFGQGTRLTVV.

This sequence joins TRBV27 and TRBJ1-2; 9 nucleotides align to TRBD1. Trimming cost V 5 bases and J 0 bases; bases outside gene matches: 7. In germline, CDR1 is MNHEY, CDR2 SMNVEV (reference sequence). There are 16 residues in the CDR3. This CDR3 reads CASSILGTGTNYGYTF. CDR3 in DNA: TGTGCCAGCAGTATCCTCGGGACAGGGACTAACTATGGCTACACCTTC.

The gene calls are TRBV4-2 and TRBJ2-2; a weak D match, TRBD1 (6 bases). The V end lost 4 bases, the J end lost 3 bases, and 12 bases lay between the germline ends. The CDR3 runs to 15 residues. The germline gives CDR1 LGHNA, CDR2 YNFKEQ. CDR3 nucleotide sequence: TGTGCCAGCAGCCTCGGACAGACTTACACCGGGGAGCTGTTTTTT. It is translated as CASSLGQTYTGELFF.

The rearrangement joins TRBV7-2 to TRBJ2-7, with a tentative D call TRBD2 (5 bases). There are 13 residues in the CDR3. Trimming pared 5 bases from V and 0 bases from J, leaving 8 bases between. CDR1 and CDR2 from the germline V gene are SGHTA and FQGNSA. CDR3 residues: CASSRSASYEQYF. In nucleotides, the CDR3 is TGTGCCAGCAGCCGTAGCGCCTCCTACGAGCAGTACTTC.

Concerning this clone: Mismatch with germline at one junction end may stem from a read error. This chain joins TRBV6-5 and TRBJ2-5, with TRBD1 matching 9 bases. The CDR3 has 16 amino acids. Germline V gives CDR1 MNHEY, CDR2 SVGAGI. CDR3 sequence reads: CASNYLAGTGLETQYF. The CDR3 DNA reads TGTGCCAGCAATTACCTGGCGGGGACAGGGCTTGAGACCCAGTACTTC.

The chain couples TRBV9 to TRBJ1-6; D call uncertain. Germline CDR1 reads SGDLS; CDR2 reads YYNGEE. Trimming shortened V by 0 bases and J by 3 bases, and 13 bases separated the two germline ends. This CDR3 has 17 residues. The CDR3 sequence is CASSVAGSRFYNSPLHF. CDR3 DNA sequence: TGTGCCAGCAGCGTAGCAGGCAGCCGTTTCTATAATTCACCCCTCCACTTT.

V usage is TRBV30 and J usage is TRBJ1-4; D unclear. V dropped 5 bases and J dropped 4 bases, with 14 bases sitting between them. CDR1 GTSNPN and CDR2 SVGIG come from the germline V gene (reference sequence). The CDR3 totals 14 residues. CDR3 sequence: CAWAPFTVNEKLFF. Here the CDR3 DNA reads TGTGCCTGGGCCCCGTTCACAGTTAATGAAAAACTGTTTTTT.

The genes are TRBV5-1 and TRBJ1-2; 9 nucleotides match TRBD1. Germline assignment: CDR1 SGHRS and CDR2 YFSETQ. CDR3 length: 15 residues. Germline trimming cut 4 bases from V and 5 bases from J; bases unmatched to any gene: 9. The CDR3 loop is CASSLGQGGRYGYTF. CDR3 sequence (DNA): TGCGCCAGCAGCCTGGGACAGGGAGGACGGTATGGCTACACCTTC.

The CDR3 nucleotides are TGTGCCACCAGCAGAGGGGGGGGTTTCGGTGGCTACACCTTC. Translation: CATSRGGGFGGYTF. The J gene is TRBJ1-2, the V gene TRBV15; D may be TRBD1 (5 bases). The CDR3 has 14 residues. V shed 1 base and J shed 7 bases, with 13 bases lying between them. Germline assignment: CDR1 LNHNV and CDR2 YYDKDF (reference sequence).

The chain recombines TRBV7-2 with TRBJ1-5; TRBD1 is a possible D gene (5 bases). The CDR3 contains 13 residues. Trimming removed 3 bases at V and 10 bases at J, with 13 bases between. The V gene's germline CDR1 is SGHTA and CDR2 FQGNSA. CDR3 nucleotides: TGTGCCAGCAGCTTCGATGGACACCTTCCCCAGCATTTT. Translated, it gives CASSFDGHLPQHF.

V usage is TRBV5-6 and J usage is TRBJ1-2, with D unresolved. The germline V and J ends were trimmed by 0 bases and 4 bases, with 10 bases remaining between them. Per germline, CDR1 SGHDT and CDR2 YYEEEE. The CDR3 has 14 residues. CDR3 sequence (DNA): TGTGCCAGCAGCTTGGTGTCGGGTGGCTATGGCTACACCTTC. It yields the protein CASSLVSGGYGYTF. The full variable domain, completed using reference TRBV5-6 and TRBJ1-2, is DAGVTQSPTHLIKTRGQQVTLRCSPKSGHDTVSWYQQALGQGPQFIFQYYEEEERQRGNFPDRFSGHQFPNYSSELNVNALLLGDSALYLCASSLVSGGYGYTFGSGTRLTVV.